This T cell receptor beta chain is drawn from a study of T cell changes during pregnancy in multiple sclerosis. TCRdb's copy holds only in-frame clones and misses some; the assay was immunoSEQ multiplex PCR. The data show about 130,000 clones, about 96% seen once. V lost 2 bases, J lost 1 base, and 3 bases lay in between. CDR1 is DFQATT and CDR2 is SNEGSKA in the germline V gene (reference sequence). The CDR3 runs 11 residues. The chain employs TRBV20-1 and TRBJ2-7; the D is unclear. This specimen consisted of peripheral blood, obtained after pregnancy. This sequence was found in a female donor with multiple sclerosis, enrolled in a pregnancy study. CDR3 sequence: CSARRSYEQYF. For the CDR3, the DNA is TGCAGTGCTAGACGTTCCTACGAGCAGTACTTC.